This passage covers 8 T cell receptor beta chains from one sample sequenced in a study of blood T cell repertoires in COVID-19. TCRdb's copy holds only in-frame clones and misses some; the assay was immunoSEQ multiplex PCR. The table lists about 130,000 clones, around 81% of them singletons, with 9.7% in the top ten. Sequenced: peripheral blood. These receptors were taken from a man aged 35 to 55 with active or convalescent COVID-19.

This clone appeared a single time. The V gene is TRBV28, the J gene TRBJ2-5; D is unresolved. Germline lookup yields CDR1 MDHEN and CDR2 SYDVKM. Trimming stripped 4 bases from V and 2 bases from J, with 17 bases between. The CDR3 runs 16 residues. CDR3 in DNA: TGTGCCAGCAGTTGCGACCACAGCAATTGTCAAGAGACCCAGTACTTC. Translated, it gives CASSCDHSNCQETQYF.

V and J are TRBV3-1 (or the pseudogene TRBV3-2) and TRBJ2-3; 7 bases agree with TRBD2. Germline V gene sequence: CDR1 LGHDT, CDR2 YNNKEL (reference sequence). This CDR3 region has 17 residues. J was trimmed by 3 bases and V by 2 bases; bases with no gene match: 11. CDR3 sequence: CASSQLLTGRGTDTQYF. Written as DNA, the CDR3 is TGTGCCAGCAGCCAACTATTGACTGGGCGGGGGACAGATACGCAGTATTTT.

This chain joins TRBV25-1 and TRBJ1-4; TRBD1 agrees at 7 bases. Germline lookup yields CDR1 MGHDK and CDR2 SYGVNS. The ends lost 5 bases at V and 7 bases at J; junction bases unmatched: 7. This CDR3 has 14 residues. The CDR3 here is CASSRQGLPEKLFF. CDR3 bases: TGTGCCAGCAGTAGACAGGGACTCCCTGAAAAACTGTTTTTT.

The CDR3 DNA reads as TGTGCCACCAGCCTGGGGAGTGCTGGAAACACCATATATTTT. This encodes CATSLGSAGNTIYF. The chain recombines TRBV15 with TRBJ1-3; D unresolved. The CDR3 is 14 amino acids. Germline V CDR1 and CDR2: LNHNV, YYDKDF (reference sequence). Trimming cost V 5 bases and J 2 bases, with 10 bases left between them. The full variable domain, completed using reference TRBV15 and TRBJ1-3, is DAMVIQNPRYQVTQFGKPVTLSCSQTLNHNVMYWYQQKSSQAPKLLFHYYDKDFNNEADTPDNFQSRRPNTSFCFLDIRSPGLGDTAMYLCATSLGSAGNTIYFGEGSWLTVV.

This clone showed up just once. The V call is TRBV6-5, the J call TRBJ1-4; TRBD1 matches 8 bases. The germline V gene has CDR1 MNHEY and CDR2 SVGAGI. The CDR3 length is 14 residues. V trimming: 6 bases; J trimming: 6 bases; junction bases outside the gene matches: 6. The CDR3 reads CASSRTGPDEKLFF. In DNA form, the CDR3 reads TGTGCCAGCAGCCGGACAGGGCCAGATGAAAAACTGTTTTTT.

This chain links TRBV14 with TRBJ1-2; 9 bases are shared with TRBD1. Germline V CDR1 and CDR2: SGHDN, FVKESK. V was clipped by 4 bases and J by 5 bases; unmatched bases: 8. There are 15 residues in the CDR3. The CDR3 DNA follows: TGTGCCAGCAGCCTACCGGGACAGGGACATTATGGCTACACCTTC. Amino acids: CASSLPGQGHYGYTF.

This clone was detected once. V is TRBV18 and J is TRBJ2-7, with TRBD1 matching 7 bases. Germline CDR1 is KGHSH and CDR2 is LQKENI. The V segment lost 5 bases and the J segment 5 bases; nucleotides outside the gene matches: 3. The CDR3 spans 12 residues. The DNA of the CDR3 is TGTGCCAGCTCATTGGGACAGAACGAGCAGTACTTC. It translates to CASSLGQNEQYF. Complete variable domain (other parts from reference TRBV18 and TRBJ2-7): NAGVMQNPRHLVRRRGQEARLRCSPMKGHSHVYWYRQLPEEGLKFMVYLQKENIIDESGMPKERFSAEFPKEGPSILRIQQVVRGDSAAYFCASSLGQNEQYFGPGTRLTVT.

The V and J genes are TRBV5-6 and TRBJ2-7, with 9 bases identical to TRBD1. The junction had 4 bases not matched to a gene; V was cut back by 0 bases and J by 3 bases. CDR3 length: 15 residues. CDR1 is SGHDT and CDR2 is YYEEEE in the germline V gene. CDR3 sequence: CASSLAGQGHYEQYF. The CDR3 coding sequence is TGTGCCAGCAGCTTGGCGGGACAGGGTCACTACGAGCAGTACTTC.